The entry below gives a single T cell receptor (beta chain) sequence along with its context. The data were taken from a study of OX40 agonist ivuxolimab in advanced cancers. The CDR3 totals 16 residues. Germline V CDR1 and CDR2: SNHLY, FYNNEI. With V trimmed by 5 bases and J by 0 bases, 7 bases remained unmatched. The protocol was immunoSEQ multiplex PCR, while the TCRdb copy is restricted to in-frame clones and leaves out a portion. The sample records over 55,000 clones, around 94% being singletons. This chain joins TRBV2 and TRBJ1-1, with 9 bases lining up with TRBD1. Sequenced here: CD4+ or CD8+ T cells sorted from blood, sampled in a trial of the OX40 agonist ivuxolimab. The clonotype comes from an adult with an advanced solid tumor such as melanoma, head and neck, liver or kidney cancer. CDR3 coding DNA: TGTGCCAGCAGTCCCGGGACAGGGTGGGTGAACACTGAAGCTTTCTTT. It yields the protein CASSPGTGWVNTEAFF.